A selection of T cell receptor beta chains follows, all from one sample in a study of shared clonotypes between healthy human individuals. Using immunoSEQ multiplex PCR, the repertoire was profiled, and TCRdb retains in-frame clones only, with some absent. Here the sample spans around 2,000,000 clones, roughly 94% being singletons. Input material: naive CD4+ T cells sorted from blood. Receptors originate from a man younger than 35 in good health. Each CDR3 is given with its conserved first and last residue. The D gene is left open where the match is weak. Some rows have no size entry. The others give once, few or many, or a class for an expanded clone.

>.|TRBV5-4|TRBJ2-2|once
CASSNTGRDTGELFF
TGTGCCAGCAGCAATACAGGGAGGGACACCGGGGAGCTGTTTTTT
>.|TRBV30|TRBJ1-6|once
CAWSVLAALDSPLHF
TGTGCCTGGAGTGTACTGGCAGCGTTAGATTCACCCCTCCACTTT
>.|TRBV2|TRBJ1-5|.
CASSPGDWPQPQHF
TGTGCCAGCAGTCCAGGGGATTGGCCTCAGCCCCAGCATTTT
>.|TRBV6-5|TRBJ1-1|.
CASRRSTQSGEAFF
TGTGCCAGCAGGCGCTCGACCCAATCCGGGGAAGCTTTCTTT
>.|TRBV6-1|TRBJ2-7|.
CASLFGWGGTYEQYF
TGTGCCAGTTTATTCGGGTGGGGAGGAACCTACGAGCAGTACTTC
>.|TRBV2|TRBJ2-7|once
CASRVGTKEIYEQYF
TGTGCCAGCAGGGTCGGGACAAAGGAAATCTACGAGCAGTACTTC
>TRBD1|TRBV25-1|TRBJ2-7|.
CASSPRGQFSYEQYF
TGTGCCAGCTCCCCTCGGGGACAGTTCTCCTACGAGCAGTACTTC
>.|TRBV30|TRBJ1-6|.
CAWSREFGRYSPLHF
TGTGCCTGGAGCAGGGAATTTGGAAGATATTCGCCCCTCCACTTT
>.|TRBV19|TRBJ2-1|.
CASSIVPGAYNEQFF
TGTGCCAGTAGTATAGTACCAGGGGCCTACAATGAGCAGTTCTTC
>.|TRBV6-5|TRBJ1-2|once
CASSSAPTNYGYTF
TGTGCCAGCTCCTCCGCACCTACTAACTATGGCTACACCTTC
>.|TRBV29-1|TRBJ2-1|.
CSASSGAGQFF
TGCAGCGCTTCATCGGGGGCTGGGCAGTTCTTC
>.|TRBV29-1|TRBJ1-2|.
CSVVKAGDYGYTF
TGCAGCGTTGTAAAGGCAGGGGACTATGGCTACACCTTC
>.|TRBV9|TRBJ2-3|.
CASSVQGTGTDTQYF
TGTGCCAGCAGCGTACAGGGTACAGGGACAGATACGCAGTATTTT
>.|TRBV10-3|TRBJ1-1|.
CAISESQGYRIDTEAFF
TGTGCCATCAGTGAGTCACAGGGATATAGAATCGACACTGAAGCTTTCTTT
>.|TRBV28|TRBJ2-7|.
CASSFNGVPYEQYF
TGTGCCAGCAGTTTTAATGGGGTCCCCTACGAGCAGTACTTC
>.|TRBV7-2|TRBJ1-1|.
CASSQLGVGNTEAFF
TGTGCCAGCAGCCAACTCGGGGTGGGAAACACTGAAGCTTTCTTT
>TRBD2|TRBV28|TRBJ2-7|.
CASSLSQRGSYEQYF
TGTGCCAGCAGTTTAAGCCAGCGGGGGTCCTACGAGCAGTACTTC
>TRBD1|TRBV27|TRBJ2-5|once
CASSQDRGRMKETQYF
TGTGCCAGCAGTCAAGACAGGGGTAGGATGAAAGAGACCCAGTACTTC
>.|TRBV6-5|TRBJ1-2|.
CASSLDSYGYTF
TGTGCCAGCAGTCTCGACAGCTATGGCTACACCTTC
>.|TRBV4-3|TRBJ1-5|.
CASSRHSRQHF
TGCGCCAGCAGCCGACACAGCCGCCAGCATTTT
>TRBD2|TRBV9|TRBJ2-3|.
CASSLLASSTDTQYF
TGTGCCAGCAGCCTACTAGCGTCTAGCACAGATACGCAGTATTTT
>TRBD1|TRBV10-1|TRBJ2-1|.
CASSEGQGTDNEQFF
TGCGCCAGCAGTGAGGGACAGGGAACGGACAATGAGCAGTTCTTC
>.|TRBV7-9|TRBJ1-5|.
CASSKSGVNQPQHF
TGTGCCAGCAGCAAGTCTGGCGTCAATCAGCCCCAGCATTTT
>.|TRBV18|TRBJ2-1|.
CASSSPSLGDNEQFF
TGTGCCAGCTCATCCCCTAGCTTAGGGGACAATGAGCAGTTCTTC
>TRBD1|TRBV18|TRBJ2-3|.
CASSLPTGLGTDTQYF
TGTGCCAGCTCACTACCGACAGGGTTGGGCACAGATACGCAGTATTTT
>.|TRBV7-8|TRBJ1-2|.
CASSLSQGGGKNNYGYTF
TGTGCCAGCAGCTTAAGCCAGGGAGGAGGAAAGAACAACTATGGCTACACCTTC
>.|TRBV6-5|TRBJ2-7|.
CASSTTATYEQYF
TGTGCCAGCAGTACTACAGCTACCTACGAGCAGTACTTC
>.|TRBV5-4|TRBJ1-1|.
CASSLGEGRTEAFF
TGTGCCAGCAGCTTGGGAGAGGGGCGGACTGAAGCTTTCTTT
>TRBD2|TRBV6-5|TRBJ2-3|once
CASVAGGLTDTQYF
TGTGCCAGTGTAGCGGGAGGGCTCACAGATACGCAGTATTTT
>.|TRBV5-1|TRBJ2-1|once
CASSLEGGSYNEQFF
TGCGCCAGCAGTTTGGAAGGTGGCTCCTACAATGAGCAGTTCTTC
>TRBD1|TRBV28|TRBJ2-7|.
CASSSTGWGQGRYEQYF
TGTGCCAGCAGCTCCACCGGCTGGGGACAGGGACGCTACGAGCAGTACTTC
>.|TRBV10-3|TRBJ1-2|.
CATTDGENGYTF
TGTGCCACGACTGACGGAGAAAATGGCTACACCTTC
>TRBD1|TRBV10-2|TRBJ1-2|.
CASIPGQGYGYTF
TGCGCCAGCATCCCGGGACAGGGCTATGGCTACACCTTC
>.|TRBV5-6|TRBJ1-5|.
CASSSRDFNQPQHF
TGTGCCAGCAGCTCCCGGGACTTTAATCAGCCCCAGCATTTT
>TRBD2|TRBV30|TRBJ2-2|.
CAWASGTGELFF
TGTGCCTGGGCTAGCGGCACCGGGGAGCTGTTTTTT
>TRBD1|TRBV18|TRBJ1-5|.
CASSLGTGNQPQHF
TGTGCCAGCTCACTGGGGACAGGCAATCAGCCCCAGCATTTT
>TRBD2|TRBV5-4|TRBJ2-7|.
CASSLGGTSGRLSYEQYF
TGTGCCAGCAGCTTGGGGGGGACTAGCGGGAGGTTGTCCTACGAGCAGTACTTC
>TRBD2|TRBV2|TRBJ2-3|.
CASRLDPGLLTDTQYF
TGTGCCAGCAGGCTGGACCCGGGACTACTCACAGATACGCAGTATTTT
>.|TRBV30|TRBJ2-7|.
CAWSPGTIYEQYF
TGTGCCTGGAGCCCCGGGACAATATACGAGCAGTACTTC
>.|TRBV5-6|TRBJ2-7|.
CASSPLGGGTYEQYF
TGTGCCAGCAGTCCTCTTGGAGGGGGGACCTACGAGCAGTACTTC
>.|TRBV5-1|TRBJ2-1|once
CASSYQSKEQFF
TGCGCCAGCAGCTACCAGTCGAAGGAGCAGTTCTTC
>TRBD2|TRBV7-2|TRBJ2-1|.
CASSLGLAGGREQFF
TGTGCCAGCAGCTTAGGGCTAGCGGGGGGGCGTGAGCAGTTCTTC
>.|TRBV30|TRBJ2-5|.
CAWRTEETQYF
TGTGCCTGGCGGACGGAAGAGACCCAGTACTTC
>.|TRBV18|TRBJ1-2|.
CASSPSISKGFGYGYTF
TGTGCCAGCTCACCGTCTATCTCGAAGGGGTTCGGCTATGGCTACACCTTC
>.|TRBV5-6|TRBJ1-3|.
CASRSTLWGSGNTIYF
TGTGCCAGCAGATCTACACTTTGGGGCTCTGGAAACACCATATATTTT
>TRBD1|TRBV6-6|TRBJ1-2|.
CASSYSTPGQGYGYTF
TGTGCCAGCAGTTACTCTACACCGGGACAGGGGTATGGCTACACCTTC
>.|TRBV19|TRBJ2-7|.
CASRERGFYEQYF
TGTGCCAGCCGAGAACGGGGGTTCTACGAGCAGTACTTC
>.|TRBV7-9|TRBJ2-6|once
CASSPYLDRTTGANVLTF
TGTGCCAGCAGCCCCTATCTCGACAGGACCACTGGGGCCAACGTCCTGACTTTC
>.|TRBV29-1|TRBJ2-5|.
CSVEEFRDWYQETQYF
TGCAGCGTTGAAGAATTCCGGGATTGGTACCAAGAGACCCAGTACTTC
>TRBD2|TRBV18|TRBJ2-1|.
CASSPPAGGYNEQFF
TGTGCCAGCTCACCACCGGCGGGGGGGTACAATGAGCAGTTCTTC
>.|TRBV30|TRBJ1-4|.
CAGMGQTGEKLFF
TGTGCCGGGATGGGCCAGACTGGTGAAAAACTGTTTTTT
>.|TRBV7-6|TRBJ1-2|.
CATRDPYGYTF
TGTGCCACGCGGGACCCCTATGGCTACACCTTC
>TRBD1|TRBV19|TRBJ1-6|.
CASSNRGNVDSPLHF
TGTGCCAGTAGTAACAGGGGGAATGTTGATTCACCCCTCCACTTT
>TRBD2|TRBV2|TRBJ2-2|once
CASRPQLAGDRELFF
TGTGCCAGCAGACCCCAACTAGCGGGGGATCGGGAGCTGTTTTTT
>.|TRBV28|TRBJ1-5|.
CASSFSLGTGPQHF
TGTGCCAGCAGTTTCTCTCTTGGGACGGGACCCCAGCATTTT
>TRBD2|TRBV6-5|TRBJ2-7|.
CASSYQRLAGYEQYF
TGTGCCAGCAGTTACCAGAGACTAGCGGGATACGAGCAGTACTTC
>.|TRBV7-2|TRBJ2-5|.
CASSPTSETQYF
TGTGCCAGCAGCCCCACCTCGGAGACCCAGTACTTC
>TRBD1|TRBV6-1|TRBJ1-1|.
CASSVEQGAGAFF
TGTGCCAGCAGTGTGGAACAGGGGGCTGGAGCTTTCTTT